A single sample gave rise to the 9 T cell receptor beta chains below, sequenced in a study of CD8 T cells in Susac syndrome. Reverse transcription of about 0.45 to 1 ug RNA was carried out with random hexamers. MiXCR, run by TCRdb on the immunoSEQ multiplex PCR reads, gives a single entry per CDR3 protein. The sample lists approximately 100,000 distinct CDR3 sequences, 85% to 95% occurring once. Sequencing was done on a sample of CD8+ T cells from PBMCs. The receptors were gathered from a human donor in good health.

The chain joins TRBV2 to TRBJ1-1, with D perhaps TRBD1 (6 bases). V was trimmed by 6 bases and J by 0 bases, leaving 20 bases between them. The CDR3 is 17 residues long. Germline-derived CDR1 and CDR2 are SNHLY and FYNNEI. DNA for the CDR3: TGTGCCAGCAGAGAGGGGGGGTCCGGGCCCATGAACACTGAAGCTTTCTTT. Protein sequence: CASREGGSGPMNTEAFF.

This clonotype was found once. The rearrangement joins TRBV6-2 or TRBV6-3 to TRBJ1-2, with D tentatively TRBD1 (6 bases). This CDR3 has 13 residues. Germline values: CDR1 MNHEY, CDR2 SVGEGT. Trimming stripped 8 bases from V and 4 bases from J, with 14 bases between. The DNA of the CDR3 is TGTGCCAGCCGTCTGGACAGAGCCTATGGCTACACCTTC. Translating it yields CASRLDRAYGYTF.

Here the CDR3 DNA reads TGTGCCAGCAGTTTAAGCGGCCCGCCTAACGAGCAGTACTTC. It translates to CASSLSGPPNEQYF. V gene TRBV12-3 or TRBV12-4 combines with J gene TRBJ2-7, with D tentatively TRBD2 (5 bases). V was shortened by 2 bases and J by 5 bases, with 13 bases between the two germline ends. There are 14 residues in the CDR3.

The chain combines TRBV10-3 with TRBJ1-5, with TRBD1 identical over 7 bases. This CDR3 has 13 amino acids. Germline assignment: CDR1 ENHRY and CDR2 SYGVKD. Trimming at V came to 6 bases and at J to 7 bases, leaving 6 bases not matched to a gene. The CDR3: CAIRGDSNQPQHF. In DNA form, the CDR3 reads TGTGCCATCAGGGGGGACAGTAACCAGCCCCAGCATTTT.

The chain combines TRBV9 with TRBJ2-7; D gene ambiguous. The V gene's germline CDR1 is SGDLS and CDR2 YYNGEE. V lost 7 bases and J 3 bases, leaving 14 bases between the germline ends. The CDR3 sequence is 13 residues long. The CDR3: CASGSVQGYEQYF. In DNA form, the CDR3 reads TGTGCCAGCGGGTCAGTCCAAGGCTACGAGCAGTACTTC.

The chain employs TRBV7-9 and TRBJ1-5; D unclear. The CDR3 loop spans 15 amino acids. V was clipped by 5 bases and J by 2 bases, with 13 bases between them. The germline V gene has CDR1 SEHNR and CDR2 FQNEAQ (reference sequence). Written as DNA, the CDR3 is TGTGCCAGCAGCGGAGGAATTCGGCGCAATCAGCCCCAGCATTTT. This gives the protein CASSGGIRRNQPQHF. Drawing the rest from reference TRBV7-9 and TRBJ1-5, the complete variable domain is DTGVSQNPRHKITKRGQNVTFRCDPISEHNRLYWYRQTLGQGPEFLTYFQNEAQLEKSRLLSDRFSAERPKGSFSTLEIQRTEQGDSAMYLCASSGGIRRNQPQHFGDGTRLSIL.

This chain connects TRBV12-3 or TRBV12-4 to TRBJ1-4; D may be TRBD1 (5 bases). CDR3 length: 13 residues. Trimming removed 6 bases from V and 8 bases from J, with 13 bases in between. The CDR3 sequence: CASSLDSEEKLFF. The CDR3 region has the DNA TGTGCCAGCAGCCTCGACAGTGAGGAAAAACTGTTTTTT.

The V call is TRBV19, the J call TRBJ2-2; perhaps TRBD2 as D (5 bases). The CDR3 runs 15 residues. With 3 bases removed from V and 3 bases from J, the gap between germline ends came to 11 bases. Per the germline V gene, CDR1 is LNHDA and CDR2 is SQIVND (reference sequence). CDR3 nucleotide sequence: TGTGCCAGTAGTATTCCCGGGATTTACACCGGGGAGCTGTTTTTT. Its translation is CASSIPGIYTGELFF.

The J gene is TRBJ2-7, the V gene TRBV9, with 8 bases lining up with TRBD2. The ends lost 4 bases at V and 4 bases at J; junction bases unmatched: 4. This CDR3 has 13 residues. Germline V gene sequence: CDR1 SGDLS, CDR2 YYNGEE. In nucleotides, the CDR3 is TGTGCCAGCAGCTTGAGCGGGGGATACGAGCAGTACTTC. This translates into CASSLSGGYEQYF. Supplemented by reference TRBV9 and TRBJ2-7, the full variable domain reads DSGVTQTPKHLITATGQRVTLRCSPRSGDLSVYWYQQSLDQGLQFLIQYYNGEERAKGNILERFSAQQFPDLHSELNLSSLELGDSALYFCASSLSGGYEQYFGPGTRLTVT.